The 25 T cell receptor beta chains in this list originate from one sample, sequenced in a study of T-cell reconstitution after alpha-beta-depleted transplantation in children. A library of TCRbeta sequences, prepared with unique molecular identifiers, was generated. TCRdb ran MiXCR on the PCR reads and lists one entry per CDR3 protein. The sample holds a few hundred thousand distinct CDR3 sequences, 10% seen once. The sequencing used PBMCs from the stem cell graft donor, collected from the stem cell graft. Receptor source: a human donor who donated a stem cell graft to a child with acute lymphoblastic leukemia.

V gene TRBV7-9 combines with J gene TRBJ2-7, with D possibly being TRBD2 (5 bases). The CDR3 totals 14 residues. Per germline, CDR1 SEHNR and CDR2 FQNEAQ (reference sequence). Deletions cut 6 bases from V and 2 bases from J, with 14 bases between. The CDR3 sequence is CASSESLVPYEQYF. For the CDR3, the DNA is TGTGCCAGCAGTGAATCACTAGTCCCCTACGAGCAGTACTTC.

Worth noting for this clonotype: The junction does not match germline at one end; this may be a read error. V and J are TRBV20-1 and TRBJ2-7; 11 bases agree with TRBD2. This CDR3 is built from 17 residues. The V gene's germline CDR1 is DFQATT and CDR2 SNEGSKA (reference sequence). The CDR3 nucleotides are TGCAGTGCTAGAGATAAGGCTAGCGGGAGGTTAGCCTACGACCAGTACTTC. Protein: CSARDKASGRLAYDQYF.

This rearrangement joins TRBV7-9 to TRBJ1-1; D is undetermined. Germline assignment: CDR1 SEHNR and CDR2 FQNEAQ (reference sequence). V lost 5 bases and J lost 6, with 10 bases in between. The CDR3 consists of 12 residues. The CDR3 DNA reads as TGTGCCAGCAGCCCGACCCTACCTGAAGCTTTCTTT. Amino acid sequence: CASSPTLPEAFF.

The rearrangement links TRBV7-9 to TRBJ2-7; TRBD2 aligns across 10 bases. Looked up from germline, CDR1 is SEHNR and CDR2 is FQNEAQ (reference sequence). CDR3 length: 15 residues. The ends lost 3 bases at V and 1 base at J; junction bases unmatched: 3. CDR3 DNA: TGTGCCAGCAGCTTCCTGACTAGCGGGTCCTACGAGCAGTACTTC. This codes for CASSFLTSGSYEQYF.

This clonotype has just a few counts. This sequence joins TRBV6-1 and TRBJ1-1; 9 nucleotides line up with TRBD1. The CDR3 is made up of 13 amino acids. CDR1 is MNHNS, CDR2 SASEGT, per germline. Unmatched junction bases numbered 8, after V lost 10 bases and J lost 5 bases. CDR3: CATPGQGWTEAFF. The CDR3 DNA sequence: TGTGCCACCCCGGGACAGGGATGGACTGAAGCTTTCTTT.

This clonotype was counted only a few times. This chain links TRBV20-1 with TRBJ2-3; D may be TRBD1 or TRBD2 (6 bases each). Trimming took off 1 base at V and 4 bases at J, with 12 bases between the two ends. This CDR3 spans 14 amino acids. The germline gives CDR1 DFQATT, CDR2 SNEGSKA (reference sequence). In DNA, the CDR3 is TGCAGTGCTAGAGCCGGACGGGGGCCAGATACGCAGTATTTT. It codes for CSARAGRGPDTQYF.

The chain combines TRBV5-1 with TRBJ1-3; no clear D gene. The CDR3 length is 15 residues. CDR1 and CDR2 from the germline V gene are SGHRS and YFSETQ. Trimming cost V 0 bases and J 2 bases, with 9 bases left between them. CDR3 sequence (DNA): TGCGCCAGCAGCTTGGATCCTGCCCCTGGAAACACCATATATTTT. It is translated as CASSLDPAPGNTIYF.

This clonotype was observed a few times. This chain links TRBV18 with TRBJ1-4, with D unresolved. CDR1 is KGHSH, CDR2 LQKENI, per germline. Trimming removed 0 bases from V and 1 base from J, with 6 bases in between. This CDR3 has 15 amino acids. The CDR3 nucleotides are TGTGCCAGCTCACCACCGGGTGTAACTAATGAAAAACTGTTTTTT. It yields the protein CASSPPGVTNEKLFF. The variable domain in full, completed from reference TRBV18 and TRBJ1-4, reads NAGVMQNPRHLVRRRGQEARLRCSPMKGHSHVYWYRQLPEEGLKFMVYLQKENIIDESGMPKERFSAEFPKEGPSILRIQQVVRGDSAAYFCASSPPGVTNEKLFFGSGTQLSVL.

The rearrangement links TRBV7-2 to TRBJ1-1; no reliable D call. The CDR3 consists of 14 residues. Looked up from germline, CDR1 is SGHTA and CDR2 is FQGNSA. Between the trimmed V and J ends, which lost 1 base and 4 bases, there was a span of 10 bases. The CDR3 spells CASSLDLGATEAFF. The CDR3 region has the DNA TGTGCCAGCAGCTTAGATTTAGGAGCCACTGAAGCTTTCTTT.

The chain recombines TRBV7-3 with TRBJ2-3; TRBD1 or TRBD2 may be the D gene (5 bases each). The germline V gene has CDR1 SGHTA and CDR2 FQGTGA. Trimming shortened V by 3 bases and J by 1 base, and 11 bases separated the two germline ends. The CDR3 totals 15 residues. CDR3 nucleotide sequence: TGTGCCAGCAGCTTCTTTAGGGGAGGCACAGATACGCAGTATTTT. It codes for CASSFFRGGTDTQYF.

This clonotype was detected a few times. The J gene is TRBJ1-5, the V gene TRBV20-1; D uncertain. With 2 bases removed from V and 5 bases from J, the gap between germline ends came to 13 bases. CDR3 length: 14 amino acids. CDR1 and CDR2 (germline): DFQATT, SNEGSKA (reference sequence). CDR3 nucleotide sequence: TGCAGTGCTAGATTCGGAAAAGGATATCAGCCCCAGCATTTT. Translation: CSARFGKGYQPQHF.

This clonotype has at least ten counts. The chain uses TRBV7-3 and TRBJ2-1; 10 nucleotides align to TRBD2. Per germline, CDR1 SGHTA and CDR2 FQGTGA. V gave up 0 bases and J gave up 4 bases; unmatched junction bases: 0. The CDR3 contains 15 residues. The CDR3 reads CASSLTGLAYNEQFF. CDR3 DNA: TGTGCCAGCAGCTTAACGGGACTAGCGTACAATGAGCAGTTCTTC.

This clonotype was seen more than once but under ten times. The chain employs TRBV7-6 and TRBJ2-2; D might be TRBD1 (6 bases). The CDR3 length is 11 residues. V was cut by 3 bases and J by 10 bases, with 6 bases left in between. In germline, CDR1 is SGHVS, CDR2 FNYEAQ. The CDR3 region has the DNA TGTGCCAGCAGCTTGGGGGCGGAGCTGTTTTTT. Protein: CASSLGAELFF.

This clonotype was picked up a small number of times. The chain employs TRBV12-3 or TRBV12-4 and TRBJ2-7; D gene ambiguous. CDR3 size: 12 residues. Trimming removed 3 bases at V and 3 bases at J, with 6 bases between. The CDR3 DNA reads as TGTGCCAGCAGTTTTATAGTCTACGAGCAGTACTTC. As protein: CASSFIVYEQYF.

This sequence joins TRBV20-1 and TRBJ2-1; D gene uncertain. CDR3 size: 12 residues. Germline lookup yields CDR1 DFQATT and CDR2 SNEGSKA (reference sequence). Trimming removed 6 bases at V and 8 bases at J, with 14 bases between. The CDR3 nucleotides are TGCAGTGCCTTGGGTAGTGCGGATGAGCAGTTCTTC. Encoded protein: CSALGSADEQFF.

This clonotype was seen more than once but under ten times. The chain is built from TRBV5-6 and TRBJ1-2; a possible D gene is TRBD1 (5 bases). The CDR3 runs 16 residues. From germline, CDR1 is SGHDT and CDR2 YYEEEE. V lost 5 bases, J lost 0 bases, and 17 bases lay in between. In DNA, the CDR3 is TGTGCCAGCAGACCTCTCATGCGGGGGACTAACTATGGCTACACCTTC. This translates into CASRPLMRGTNYGYTF.

There are many counts of this clonotype. The gene calls are TRBV5-1 and TRBJ1-2; TRBD1 matches at 7 bases. The V gene's germline CDR1 is SGHRS and CDR2 YFSETQ. The CDR3 covers 14 residues. The junction had 7 bases not matched to a gene; V was cut back by 4 bases and J by 4 bases. The CDR3 here is CASSLETGIYGYTF. CDR3 DNA sequence: TGCGCCAGCAGCCTCGAGACAGGGATCTATGGCTACACCTTC.

This clonotype has only a few counts. The gene calls are TRBV28 and TRBJ2-3; D gene unclear. CDR1 and CDR2 (germline): MDHEN, SYDVKM. V shed 3 bases and J shed 2 bases, with 6 bases lying between them. This CDR3 contains 13 residues. CDR3 region: CASSLVPTDTQYF. For the CDR3, the DNA is TGTGCCAGCAGTTTGGTCCCCACAGATACGCAGTATTTT.

This clonotype occurred many times. The genes are TRBV20-1 and TRBJ1-2; 7 bases fit TRBD1. Trimming at V came to 5 bases and at J to 1 base, leaving 4 bases not matched to a gene. This CDR3 has 13 residues. From germline, CDR1 is DFQATT and CDR2 SNEGSKA (reference sequence). CDR3 sequence: CSARRQGNYGYTF. The CDR3 nucleotides read TGCAGTGCTCGAAGACAGGGTAACTATGGCTACACCTTC.

On this clonotype: With a much larger clone just one base away, this may be a read error. The genes are TRBV7-2 and TRBJ2-4; no reliable D call. This CDR3 spans 13 amino acids. Germline CDR1 reads SGHTA; CDR2 reads FQGNSA. The CDR3 sequence is CASSGVRSNSQYF. In nucleotides, the CDR3 is TGTGCCAGCAGCGGGGTACGGTCAAACAGTCAGTACTTC.

This clonotype has a count of ten or more. The chain recombines TRBV9 with TRBJ2-3; D is perhaps TRBD1 or TRBD2 (5 bases each). V shed 5 bases and J shed 2 bases, with 9 bases lying between them. Germline-derived CDR1 and CDR2 are SGDLS and YYNGEE. The CDR3 totals 13 residues. CDR3 bases: TGTGCCAGCAGTGGGGACGTCACAGATACGCAGTATTTT. Its translation: CASSGDVTDTQYF.

This clonotype was seen a handful of times. The rearrangement joins TRBV5-1 to TRBJ1-6; D is possibly TRBD1 (6 bases). This CDR3 has 15 residues. Germline loops: CDR1 SGHRS, CDR2 YFSETQ. The ends were cut back, 4 bases at V and 7 bases at J, with 15 bases in the middle. CDR3 in DNA: TGCGCCAGCAGCCGGGAGACAGGCTCCAATTCACCCCTCCACTTT. This encodes CASSRETGSNSPLHF.

This clonotype occurred a few times. V usage is TRBV20-1 and J usage is TRBJ2-3; TRBD2 agrees at 12 bases. V shed 6 bases and J 2 bases; nucleotides not matched to a gene: 9. CDR1 is DFQATT, CDR2 SNEGSKA, per germline (reference sequence). CDR3 size: 16 residues. In nucleotides, the CDR3 is TGCAGTGCCAACCACGGACTAGCGGGATCCACAGATACGCAGTATTTT. Amino acids: CSANHGLAGSTDTQYF.

This clonotype occurred many times. The J gene is TRBJ2-1, the V gene TRBV20-1; 11 nucleotides match TRBD2. Germline V CDR1 and CDR2: DFQATT, SNEGSKA (reference sequence). The J segment lost 8 bases and the V segment lost 3 bases, leaving 9 bases of the junction unmatched. The CDR3 has 15 amino acids. The CDR3 protein is CSASPLAGGGDEQFF. As DNA, the CDR3 is TGCAGTGCTAGTCCCCTAGCGGGAGGCGGCGATGAGCAGTTCTTC.

The chain joins TRBV11-2 to TRBJ2-5, with D tentatively TRBD1 (6 bases). CDR1 is SGHAT, CDR2 FQNNGV, per germline. The CDR3 extends over 16 amino acids. Trimming pared 2 bases from V and 2 bases from J, leaving 15 bases between. The CDR3 region has the DNA TGTGCCAGCAGCTTACGTATTAGGACAGTACAAGAGACCCAGTACTTC. As protein: CASSLRIRTVQETQYF.